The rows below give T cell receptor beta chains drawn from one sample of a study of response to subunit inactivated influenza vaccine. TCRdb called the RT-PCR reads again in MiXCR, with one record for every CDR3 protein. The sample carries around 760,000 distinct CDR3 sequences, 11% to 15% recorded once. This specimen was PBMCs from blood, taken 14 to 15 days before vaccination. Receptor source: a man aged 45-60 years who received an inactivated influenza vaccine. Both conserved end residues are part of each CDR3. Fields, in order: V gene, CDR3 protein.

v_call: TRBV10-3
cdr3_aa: CAISVGRTGELFF

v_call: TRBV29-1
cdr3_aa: CSGQQLGEGGYTF

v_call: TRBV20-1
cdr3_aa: CSARLSSGRAETLSTDTQYF

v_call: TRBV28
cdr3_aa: CASIPGQGLLGYTF

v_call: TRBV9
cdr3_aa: CASSPGTVIGELFF

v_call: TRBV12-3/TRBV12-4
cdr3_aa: CASSFPIPGDTGELFF

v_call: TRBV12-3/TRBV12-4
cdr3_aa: CASSAGRREFF

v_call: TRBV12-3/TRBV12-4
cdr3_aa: CASSLGWDSYEQYF

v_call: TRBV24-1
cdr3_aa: CATSDSLASGDEQYF

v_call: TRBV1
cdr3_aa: CTSSQPPGQGAETQYF

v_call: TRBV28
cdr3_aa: CASSLWEGVSTDTQYF

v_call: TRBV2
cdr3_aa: CASSSQRRGTGELFF

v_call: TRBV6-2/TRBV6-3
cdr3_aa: CASSPWTGVTEAFF

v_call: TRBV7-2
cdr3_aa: CASSLAWTWSSTDTQYF

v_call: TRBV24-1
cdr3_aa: CATSDEKRRTNSNTGELFF

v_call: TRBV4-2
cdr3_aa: CASSQQHRTSTQYF

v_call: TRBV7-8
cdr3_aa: CASTYSADYGYTF

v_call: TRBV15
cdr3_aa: CATGLAGYNEQFF

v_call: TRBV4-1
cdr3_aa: CASSNGQFRTEAFF

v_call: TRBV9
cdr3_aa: CASSVGTGGIYEQYF

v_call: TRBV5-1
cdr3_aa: CASSLEGPINNEQFF

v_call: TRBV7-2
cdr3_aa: CASSERGLSYEQYF

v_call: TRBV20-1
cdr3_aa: CSARDDPSYEQYF

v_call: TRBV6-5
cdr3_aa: CASSYNRPYNEQFF

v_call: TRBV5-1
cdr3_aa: CASSLEASGHNEQFF

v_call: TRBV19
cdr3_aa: CASSWTGGASGQPQHF

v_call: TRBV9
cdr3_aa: CASSAEGHSYEQYF

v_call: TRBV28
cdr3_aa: CASSFGRLAGITDTQYF

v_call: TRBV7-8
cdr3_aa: CASSVDRVDWTEAFF